The source of this T cell receptor (beta chain) is a study of prognosis after radiotherapy for stage I lung cancer. Study-level information: The tumor was squamous cell carcinoma for roughly 7 patients; for more than ten, it was adenocarcinoma. Notes on the study in general: Reportedly, the usage of TRBV and TRBJ genes was not the same in patients with and without metastases.

Germline V CDR1 and CDR2: MDHEN, SYDVKM. The CDR3 loop spans 13 amino acids. Two-round multiplex PCR amplified TCR beta CDR3 from genomic DNA. Individual primers that were specific to each TRBV and TRBJ gene served in first-round PCR. TCRdb redid the calling of the multiplex PCR reads with MiXCR, one entry per CDR3 protein. This sample has about 21,000 distinct CDR3 sequences, with about 42% found just once. As for this clonotype: Its specificity is unknown. The junction differs from germline at one of its ends, possibly a read error.

The chain uses TRBV28 and TRBJ2-7; D unresolved. The sample in question was PBMCs, obtained before or after stereotactic body radiation therapy (not recorded which). This TCR derives from a donor aged 50 or older with non-small cell lung cancer. This CDR3 is CASIRGGSYEQYF. CDR3 bases: TGCGCCAGCATTCGAGGCGGATCCTACGAGCAGTACTTC. Based on the CDR3 plus reference TRBV28 and TRBJ2-7, the full variable domain is DVKVTQSSRYLVKRTGEKVFLECVQDMDHENMFWYRQDPGLGLRLIYFSYDVKMKEKGDIPEGYSVSREKKERFSLILESASTNQTSMYLCASIRGGSYEQYFGPGTRLTVT.